Reported below is one T cell receptor (beta chain). Its target is unknown. Measured with immunoSEQ multiplex PCR; TCRdb has only the in-frame clones, and not every one. The top ten clones hold approximately 20% of a sample with 35,000 to 50,000 clones, approximately 83% of them seen once. The sample belongs to a study of PD-1 blockade in classical Hodgkin lymphoma. Study results and limitations: TCR diversity in CD4+, not CD8+, cells rose significantly by C4D1. Reports described newly diagnosed patients as having lower baseline TCR diversity than healthy donors. The baseline diversity of complete responders showed similarity to that of newly diagnosed patients.

Germline assignment: CDR1 MNHNY and CDR2 SVGAGI (reference sequence). CDR3 size: 15 residues. V lost 0 bases to trimming and J lost 2 bases, with 11 bases between them. Every patient experienced relapse after autologous stem cell transplantation, and brentuximab vedotin exposure varied. The genes are TRBV6-6 and TRBJ2-7; D gene ambiguous. This specimen was peripheral blood mononuclear cells (PBMCs), taken at baseline. The source is a human donor with classical Hodgkin lymphoma. The CDR3 sequence is CASSYSKAGTYEQYF. DNA of the CDR3: TGTGCCAGCAGTTACTCGAAGGCTGGGACCTACGAGCAGTACTTC.